This entry lists 5 T cell receptor beta chains sequenced from one sample in a study of shared clonotypes between healthy human individuals. Sequencing used immunoSEQ multiplex PCR; TCRdb keeps in-frame clones, though not all of them. This sample carries just over 2,000,000 clones, roughly 95% of them seen once, and the ten largest clones take 0.13%. The specimen sequenced was naive CD4+ T cells sorted from blood. Subset noted: CD45RA+ positively selected. The receptors were gathered from a man aged 18 to 30 in good health.

This chain joins TRBV30 and TRBJ2-2; 10 bases fit TRBD2. The ends lost 4 bases at V and 7 bases at J; junction bases unmatched: 9. The CDR3 consists of 15 residues. Germline V gene data show CDR1 as GTSNPN and CDR2 as SVGIG (reference sequence). CDR3 nucleotides: TGTGCCTGGATGAAGCGGGGGGGCCTGGGCGGGGAGCTGTTTTTT. This encodes CAWMKRGGLGGELFF.

The chain couples TRBV6-5 to TRBJ1-3; weak D call: TRBD1 (6 bases). V shed 6 bases and J shed 0 bases, with 12 bases lying between them. This CDR3 is built from 15 residues. Germline V gene sequence: CDR1 MNHEY, CDR2 SVGAGI. In DNA, the CDR3 is TGTGCCAGCAGACGGACAGCCACCTCTGGAAACACCATATATTTT. Protein: CASRRTATSGNTIYF.

The chain has TRBV5-1 and TRBJ2-2; D not resolved. The germline V and J ends were trimmed by 0 bases and 7 bases, with 7 bases remaining between them. Germline-derived CDR1 and CDR2 are SGHRS and YFSETQ. The CDR3 covers 13 residues. The CDR3 DNA reads TGCGCCAGCAGCTTGGGCAATGGCGGGGAGCTGTTTTTT. Encoded protein: CASSLGNGGELFF.

This clone has at least ten counts. The chain carries TRBV25-1 and TRBJ2-1, with a possible D match to TRBD2 (5 bases). V lost 3 bases, J lost 8 bases, and 14 bases lay in between. Germline values: CDR1 MGHDK, CDR2 SYGVNS. The CDR3 spans 14 residues. CDR3 region: CASSDGGGVDEQFF. The CDR3 DNA sequence: TGTGCCAGCAGTGATGGAGGTGGGGTCGATGAGCAGTTCTTC.

The rearrangement uses TRBV7-9 and TRBJ1-5; TRBD1 might be the D (5 bases). The germline V gene encodes CDR1 SEHNR and CDR2 FQNEAQ (reference sequence). The ends were cut back, 4 bases at V and 4 bases at J, with 11 bases in the middle. The CDR3 sequence is 14 residues long. CDR3 DNA: TGTGCCAGCAGCTCGGGACCGCTAAATCAGCCCCAGCATTTT. This sequence encodes CASSSGPLNQPQHF. The whole variable domain, filled in from reference TRBV7-9 and TRBJ1-5, reads DTGVSQNPRHKITKRGQNVTFRCDPISEHNRLYWYRQTLGQGPEFLTYFQNEAQLEKSRLLSDRFSAERPKGSFSTLEIQRTEQGDSAMYLCASSSGPLNQPQHFGDGTRLSIL.